The T cell receptor (beta chain) under discussion was sequenced for a study of cytomegalovirus exposure and HLA in healthy donors. Study in general: HLA-typed donors contributed about 85 million unique TCRs, which were held in an early data release.

With regard to this clone: Its target is unknown.

Broader study findings: The records held CMV serostatus as the only immune exposure information. An analysis done earlier found most TCR beta V segments productive about 90% or about 30% of the time. Cytomegalovirus-associated TCR beta chains were listed, numbering some 180.

Primers: 60 Vbeta forward and 13 Jbeta reverse. Some clones are missing from TCRdb's copy, which holds only in-frame ones; the method was immunoSEQ multiplex PCR. The sample comprises some 270,000 clones, roughly 80% of which are singletons, and about 0.28% rests with the top ten. The CDR3 extends over 14 amino acids. The J segment lost 7 bases and the V segment lost 3 bases, leaving 8 bases of the junction unmatched. The germline V gene encodes CDR1 MDHEN and CDR2 SYDVKM. The J gene is TRBJ1-2, the V gene TRBV28; 7 bases map to TRBD1. The sample comprised PBMCs. The receptor comes from a girl between 2 and 10 years old in good health and CMV-seronegative. CDR3 nucleotides: TGTGCCAGCAGTTTCTTGGGACAGTTGTTTGGCTACACCTTC. Protein: CASSFLGQLFGYTF.